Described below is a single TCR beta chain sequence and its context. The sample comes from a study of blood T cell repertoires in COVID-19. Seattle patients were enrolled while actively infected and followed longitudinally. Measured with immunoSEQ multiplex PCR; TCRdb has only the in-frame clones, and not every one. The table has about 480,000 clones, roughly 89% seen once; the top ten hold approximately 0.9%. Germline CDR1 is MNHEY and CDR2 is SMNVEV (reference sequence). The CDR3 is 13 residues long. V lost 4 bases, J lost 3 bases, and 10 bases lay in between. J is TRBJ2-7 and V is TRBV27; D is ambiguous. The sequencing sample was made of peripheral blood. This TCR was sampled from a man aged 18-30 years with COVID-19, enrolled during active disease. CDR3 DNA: TGTGCCAGCAGTTCCGGCAGGTACTACGAGCAGTACTTC. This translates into CASSSGRYYEQYF.